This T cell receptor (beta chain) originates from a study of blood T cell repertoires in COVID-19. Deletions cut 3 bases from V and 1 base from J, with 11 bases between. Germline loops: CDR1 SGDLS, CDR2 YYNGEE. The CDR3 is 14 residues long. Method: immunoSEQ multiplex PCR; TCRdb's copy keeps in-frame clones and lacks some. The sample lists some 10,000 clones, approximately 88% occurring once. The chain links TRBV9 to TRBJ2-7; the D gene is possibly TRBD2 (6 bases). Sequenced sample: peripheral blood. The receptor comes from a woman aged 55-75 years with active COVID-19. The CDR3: CASSAGTFSYEQYF. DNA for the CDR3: TGTGCCAGCAGCGCCGGGACTTTTTCCTACGAGCAGTACTTC.